This T cell receptor beta chain originates from a study of blood T cell repertoires in COVID-19. In the study overall: Collection of acute and convalescent COVID-19 samples took place in the United States, Italy and Spain. PBMCs, B-cell-depleted T cells, or T cells were the source of the cDNA or gDNA that made up the material.

Sequencing used immunoSEQ multiplex PCR; TCRdb keeps in-frame clones, though not all of them. The table shows approximately 280,000 clones, with roughly nine tenths occurring only once. The germline V and J ends were trimmed by 7 bases and 1 base, with 14 bases remaining between them. The CDR3 contains 14 residues. The V gene's germline CDR1 is MNHNY and CDR2 SVGAGI (reference sequence). This sequence joins TRBV6-6 and TRBJ2-7, with TRBD1 as a possible D gene (6 bases). The sample comprised PBMCs or T cells enriched from blood (not recorded which). The TCR was taken from a woman in her fifties or sixties who had recovered from COVID-19. The CDR3 nucleotides read TGTGCCAGCACCAAACCTCAGGGGTCCTACGAGCAGTACTTC. Encoded protein: CASTKPQGSYEQYF.